These 18 T cell receptor beta chains were sequenced from one sample in a study of radiation and T cells in renal cell carcinoma. The data were produced by immunoSEQ multiplex PCR, yet TCRdb's version contains in-frame clones alone and is incomplete. The table has about 130,000 clones, about four fifths seen once. Time point meaning: baseline pretreatment blood. Noted treatment: 15 Gy SBRT to primary tumor, nephrectomy 4 weeks later. Sequenced material: blood, taken from a patient whose treatment included radiotherapy and nephrectomy. These receptors all come from a woman aged 55-70 years with renal cell carcinoma.

V gene TRBV7-9 combines with J gene TRBJ1-2; no reliable D call. The CDR3 has 16 residues. The V gene lost 5 bases and the J gene lost 0 bases, with 16 bases spanning the gap. Germline values: CDR1 SEHNR, CDR2 FQNEAQ (reference sequence). CDR3 in amino acids: CASSLLRGIANYGYTF. In nucleotides, the CDR3 is TGTGCCAGCAGCCTCCTCCGAGGGATAGCTAACTATGGCTACACCTTC.

This sequence joins TRBV28 and TRBJ1-2; TRBD1 agrees at 7 bases. Germline V gene data show CDR1 as MDHEN and CDR2 as SYDVKM. This CDR3 comprises 14 residues. The V segment lost 2 bases and the J segment 4 bases; nucleotides outside the gene matches: 4. The CDR3 loop is CASSLKRGPYGYTF. In nucleotides, the CDR3 is TGTGCCAGCAGTTTAAAGAGGGGGCCCTATGGCTACACCTTC.

V is TRBV2 and J is TRBJ1-2; TRBD1 might be the D (5 bases). CDR1 is SNHLY and CDR2 is FYNNEI in the germline V gene. The CDR3 totals 13 residues. V lost 3 bases, J lost 2 bases, and 7 bases lay in between. The CDR3 sequence is CASSDGGNYGYTF. The CDR3, as DNA: TGTGCCAGCAGTGACGGGGGGAACTATGGCTACACCTTC.

The V gene is TRBV18, the J gene TRBJ2-7; 8 nucleotides align to TRBD1. Germline values: CDR1 KGHSH, CDR2 LQKENI. The CDR3 loop spans 13 amino acids. After removal of 3 bases from V and 5 bases from J, the junction contained 3 bases not matched to a gene. The CDR3 reads CASSPWDRNEQYF. The CDR3 coding sequence is TGTGCCAGCTCACCCTGGGACAGGAACGAGCAGTACTTC. Filled out from reference TRBV18 and TRBJ2-7, the complete variable domain reads NAGVMQNPRHLVRRRGQEARLRCSPMKGHSHVYWYRQLPEEGLKFMVYLQKENIIDESGMPKERFSAEFPKEGPSILRIQQVVRGDSAAYFCASSPWDRNEQYFGPGTRLTVT.

The chain combines TRBV4-2 with TRBJ1-2; no definite D call. Germline V gene sequence: CDR1 LGHNA, CDR2 YNFKEQ. Trimming removed 0 bases at V and 7 bases at J, with 15 bases between. The CDR3 has 15 amino acids. The CDR3 sequence is CASSQDPGGLPGYTF. CDR3 in DNA: TGTGCCAGCAGCCAAGATCCGGGAGGCCTTCCTGGCTACACCTTC.

V and J are TRBV6-5 and TRBJ2-1, with 11 bases lining up with TRBD2. Germline-derived CDR1 and CDR2 are MNHEY and SVGAGI. This CDR3 spans 14 amino acids. V lost 6 bases to trimming and J lost 6 bases; unmatched junction nucleotides: 4. The CDR3 loop is CASRGLAAANEQFF. In DNA form, the CDR3 reads TGTGCCAGCAGGGGACTAGCGGCGGCCAATGAGCAGTTCTTC.

The chain joins TRBV7-2 to TRBJ1-1, with TRBD1 matching 10 bases. Germline V gives CDR1 SGHTA, CDR2 FQGNSA. This CDR3 has 15 amino acids. The junction had 9 bases not matched to a gene; V was cut back by 1 base and J by 10 bases. For the CDR3, the DNA is TGTGCCAGCAGCTTAGTAAGAGGGACAGGGGTGGTAGCTTTCTTT. As protein: CASSLVRGTGVVAFF. Combining the CDR3 with reference TRBV7-2 and TRBJ1-1 gives the whole variable domain GAGVSQSPSNKVTEKGKDVELRCDPISGHTALYWYRQSLGQGLEFLIYFQGNSAPDKSGLPSDRFSAERTGGSVSTLTIQRTQQEDSAVYLCASSLVRGTGVVAFFGQGTRLTVV.

The gene calls are TRBV27 and TRBJ2-3; TRBD1 agrees at 7 bases. Germline CDR1 is MNHEY and CDR2 is SMNVEV (reference sequence). V lost 5 bases, J lost 8 bases, and 1 base stayed unmatched. The CDR3 is 11 residues long. The CDR3 DNA reads as TGTGCCAGCAGTCGGGACAGTACGCAGTATTTT. It encodes CASSRDSTQYF.

The chain couples TRBV19 to TRBJ2-3; 7 bases are a match to TRBD2. Germline assignment: CDR1 LNHDA and CDR2 SQIVND (reference sequence). V was clipped by 6 bases and J by 1 base; unmatched bases: 4. The CDR3 is made up of 14 amino acids. Written as DNA, the CDR3 is TGTGCCAGTAGCCTCACTAGCGGCACAGATACGCAGTATTTT. It yields the protein CASSLTSGTDTQYF.

The V and J genes are TRBV6-1 and TRBJ2-2; 8 positions agree with TRBD1. This CDR3 has 19 residues. Per the germline V gene, CDR1 is MNHNS and CDR2 is SASEGT. Trimming took 0 bases from V and 1 from J; bases not matched to a gene: 10. CDR3 DNA sequence: TGTGCCAGCAGTGAAGCGCTTCGGGCAGGGGGCCGGAACACCGGGGAGCTGTTTTTT. This translates into CASSEALRAGGRNTGELFF.

The CDR3 bases are TGTGCCACCAGAGCCCCACATCCGACAGGTACCTTGTATGGCTACACCTTC. Its protein is CATRAPHPTGTLYGYTF. The chain carries TRBV15 and TRBJ1-2, with D maybe TRBD1 (6 bases). Looked up from germline, CDR1 is LNHNV and CDR2 is YYDKDF (reference sequence). The CDR3 sequence is 17 residues long. The V and J ends lost 6 bases and 5 bases respectively, with 25 bases between them.

DNA for the CDR3: TGTGCCAGCAGGAAACCCATGACAGGGGTTTATAGCAATCAGCCCCAGCATTTT. It is translated as CASRKPMTGVYSNQPQHF. This sequence joins TRBV28 and TRBJ1-5; TRBD1 matches 8 bases. The CDR3 spans 18 residues. The germline gives CDR1 MDHEN, CDR2 SYDVKM. The junction had 13 bases not matched to a gene; V was cut back by 6 bases and J by 0 bases. The whole variable domain, remainder taken from reference TRBV28 and TRBJ1-5, is DVKVTQSSRYLVKRTGEKVFLECVQDMDHENMFWYRQDPGLGLRLIYFSYDVKMKEKGDIPEGYSVSREKKERFSLILESASTNQTSMYLCASRKPMTGVYSNQPQHFGDGTRLSIL.

The chain employs TRBV7-3 and TRBJ1-1; 9 positions agree with TRBD1. The CDR3 loop spans 15 amino acids. Germline values: CDR1 SGHTA, CDR2 FQGTGA. V was pared by 5 bases and J by 1 base, with 5 bases of the junction left unmatched. CDR3 nucleotides: TGTGCCAGCAGCCGGACAGGGGATGGGAACACTGAAGCTTTCTTT. Protein product: CASSRTGDGNTEAFF.

With respect to this clone: The same CDR3 arises from other DNA sequences in this sample as well. The chain employs TRBV18 and TRBJ2-2; tentatively, D is TRBD1 (5 bases). Trimming shortened V by 2 bases and J by 7 bases, and 5 bases separated the two germline ends. The V gene's germline CDR1 is KGHSH and CDR2 LQKENI. The length of the CDR3 is 12 residues. The CDR3 DNA sequence: TGTGCCAGCTCACCAGACAGCGGGGAGCTGTTTTTT. It yields the protein CASSPDSGELFF.

The chain is built from TRBV7-2 and TRBJ2-3; maybe TRBD2 (5 bases). CDR1 and CDR2 from the germline V gene are SGHTA and FQGNSA. With 3 bases removed from V and 5 bases from J, the gap between germline ends came to 9 bases. The CDR3 runs to 13 residues. The CDR3 region has the DNA TGTGCCAGCAGCTTTGTTCGGGGAGATACGCAGTATTTT. Residues: CASSFVRGDTQYF.

The chain couples TRBV2 to TRBJ2-1; TRBD2 aligns across 8 bases. Germline assignment: CDR1 SNHLY and CDR2 FYNNEI. Germline trimming cut 6 bases from V and 6 bases from J; bases unmatched to any gene: 10. The length of the CDR3 is 15 residues. Here the CDR3 reads CASSPRASGPNEQFF. Written as DNA, the CDR3 is TGTGCCAGCAGCCCCCGGGCTAGCGGGCCCAATGAGCAGTTCTTC.

The count of this clone is one. The rearrangement links TRBV6-1 to TRBJ1-2; the D gene is possibly TRBD1 (5 bases). The CDR3 sequence is 14 residues long. Germline-derived CDR1 and CDR2 are MNHNS and SASEGT. Trimming shortened V by 0 bases and J by 8 bases, and 13 bases separated the two germline ends. In nucleotides, the CDR3 is TGTGCCAGCAGTGAAGCGTGGAGGGGAAGCGGCTACACCTTC. Translation: CASSEAWRGSGYTF.

This clone was detected only once. The chain joins TRBV7-9 to TRBJ1-5; 7 bases align to TRBD1. Germline CDR1 and CDR2: SEHNR and FQNEAQ (reference sequence). Trimming at V came to 6 bases and at J to 0 bases, leaving 2 bases not matched to a gene. The CDR3 is made up of 14 amino acids. The CDR3 here is CASRGQNSNQPQHF. In nucleotides, the CDR3 is TGTGCCAGCAGGGGACAGAATAGCAATCAGCCCCAGCATTTT.